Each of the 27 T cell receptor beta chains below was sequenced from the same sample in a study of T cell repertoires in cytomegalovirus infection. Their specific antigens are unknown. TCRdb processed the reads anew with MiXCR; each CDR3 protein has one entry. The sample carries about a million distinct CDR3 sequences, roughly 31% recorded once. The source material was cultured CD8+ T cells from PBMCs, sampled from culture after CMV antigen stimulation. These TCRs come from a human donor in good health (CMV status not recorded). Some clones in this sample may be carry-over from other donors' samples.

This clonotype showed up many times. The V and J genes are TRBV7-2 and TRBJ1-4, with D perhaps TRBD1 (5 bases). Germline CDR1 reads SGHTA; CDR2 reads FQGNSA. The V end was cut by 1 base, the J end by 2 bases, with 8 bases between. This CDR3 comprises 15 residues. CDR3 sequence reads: CASSLGKGTNEKLFF. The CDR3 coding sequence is TGTGCCAGCAGCTTAGGCAAGGGGACTAATGAAAAACTGTTTTTT.

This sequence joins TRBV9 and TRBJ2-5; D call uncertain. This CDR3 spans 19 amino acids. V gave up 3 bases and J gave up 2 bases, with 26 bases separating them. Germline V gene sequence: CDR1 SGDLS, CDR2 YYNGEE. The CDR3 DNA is TGTGCCAGCAGCGCCCACAATTCCGAACAGCCAGCTTATCAAGAGACCCAGTACTTC. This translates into CASSAHNSEQPAYQETQYF. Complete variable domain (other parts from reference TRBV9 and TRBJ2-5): DSGVTQTPKHLITATGQRVTLRCSPRSGDLSVYWYQQSLDQGLQFLIQYYNGEERAKGNILERFSAQQFPDLHSELNLSSLELGDSALYFCASSAHNSEQPAYQETQYFGPGTRLLVL.

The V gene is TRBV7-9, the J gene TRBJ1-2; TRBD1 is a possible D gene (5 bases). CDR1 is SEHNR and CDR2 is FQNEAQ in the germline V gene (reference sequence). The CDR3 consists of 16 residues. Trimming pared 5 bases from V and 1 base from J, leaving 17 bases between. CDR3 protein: CASSPNLTGRNYGYTF. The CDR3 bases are TGTGCCAGCAGCCCTAATCTCACAGGCCGTAACTATGGCTACACCTTC.

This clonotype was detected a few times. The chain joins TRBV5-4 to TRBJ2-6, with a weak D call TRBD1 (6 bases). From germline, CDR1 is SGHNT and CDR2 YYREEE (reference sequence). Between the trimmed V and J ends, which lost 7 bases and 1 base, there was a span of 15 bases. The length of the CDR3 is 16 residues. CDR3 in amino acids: CASLGTPASGANVLTF. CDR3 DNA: TGTGCCAGCCTCGGGACACCCGCATCTGGGGCCAACGTCCTGACTTTC.

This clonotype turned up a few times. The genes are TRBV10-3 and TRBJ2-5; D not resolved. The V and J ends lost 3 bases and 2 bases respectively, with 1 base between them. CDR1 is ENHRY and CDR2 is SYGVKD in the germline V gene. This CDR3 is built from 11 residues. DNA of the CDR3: TGTGCCATCAGTGAACAAGAGACCCAGTACTTC. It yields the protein CAISEQETQYF.

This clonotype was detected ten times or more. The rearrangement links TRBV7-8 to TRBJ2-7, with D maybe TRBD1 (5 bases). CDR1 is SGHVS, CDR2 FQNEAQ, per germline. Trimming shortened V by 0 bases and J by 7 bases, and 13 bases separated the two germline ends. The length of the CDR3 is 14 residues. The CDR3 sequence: CASSLAGPAREQYF. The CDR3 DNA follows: TGTGCCAGCAGCTTAGCGGGGCCAGCGCGGGAGCAGTACTTC. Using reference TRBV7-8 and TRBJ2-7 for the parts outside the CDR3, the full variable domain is GAGVSQSPRYKVAKRGQDVALRCDPISGHVSLFWYQQALGQGPEFLTYFQNEAQLDKSGLPSDRFFAERPEGSVSTLKIQRTQQEDSAVYLCASSLAGPAREQYFGPGTRLTVT.

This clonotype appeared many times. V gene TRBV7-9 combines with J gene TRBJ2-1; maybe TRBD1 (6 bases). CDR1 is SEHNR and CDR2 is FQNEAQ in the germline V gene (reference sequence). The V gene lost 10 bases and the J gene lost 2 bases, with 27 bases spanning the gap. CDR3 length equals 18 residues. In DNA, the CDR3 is TGTGCCATCACAGGGTTCGCTACTAACTCTACGACCTACAATGAGCAGTTCTTC. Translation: CAITGFATNSTTYNEQFF. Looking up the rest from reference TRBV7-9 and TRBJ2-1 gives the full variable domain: DTGVSQNPRHKITKRGQNVTFRCDPISEHNRLYWYRQTLGQGPEFLTYFQNEAQLEKSRLLSDRFSAERPKGSFSTLEIQRTEQGDSAMYLCAITGFATNSTTYNEQFFGPGTRLTVL.

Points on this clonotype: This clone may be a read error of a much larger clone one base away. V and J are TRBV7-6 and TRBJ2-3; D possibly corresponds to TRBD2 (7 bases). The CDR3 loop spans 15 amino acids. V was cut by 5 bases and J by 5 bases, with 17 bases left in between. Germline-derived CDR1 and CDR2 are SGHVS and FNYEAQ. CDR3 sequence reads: CASSRTWGGLDTQYF. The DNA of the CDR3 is TGTGCCAGCAGCCGTACTTGGGGGGGCTTAGATACGCAGTATTTT. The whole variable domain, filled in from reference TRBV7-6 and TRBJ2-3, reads GAGVSQSPRYKVTKRGQDVALRCDPISGHVSLYWYRQALGQGPEFLTYFNYEAQQDKSGLPNDRFSAERPEGSISTLTIQRTEQRDSAMYRCASSRTWGGLDTQYFGPGTRLTVL.

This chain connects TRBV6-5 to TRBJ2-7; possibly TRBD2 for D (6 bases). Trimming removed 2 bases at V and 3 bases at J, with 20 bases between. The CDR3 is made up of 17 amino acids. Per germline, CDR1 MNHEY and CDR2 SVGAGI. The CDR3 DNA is TGTGCCAGCAGTTACACTGAAGGGACGTGGGAGGACTACGAGCAGTACTTC. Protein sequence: CASSYTEGTWEDYEQYF.

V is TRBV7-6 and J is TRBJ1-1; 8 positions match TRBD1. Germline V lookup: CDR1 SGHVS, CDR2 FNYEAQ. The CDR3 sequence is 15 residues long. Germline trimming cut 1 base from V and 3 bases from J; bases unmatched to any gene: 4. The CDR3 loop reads CASSLVTGADTEAFF. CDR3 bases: TGTGCCAGCAGCTTAGTGACAGGGGCGGACACTGAAGCTTTCTTT.

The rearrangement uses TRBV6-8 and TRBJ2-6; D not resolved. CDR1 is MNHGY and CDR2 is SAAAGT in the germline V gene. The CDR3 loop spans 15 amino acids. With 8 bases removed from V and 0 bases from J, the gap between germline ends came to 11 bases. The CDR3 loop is CASRVQSSGANVLTF. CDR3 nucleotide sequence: TGTGCCAGCCGAGTACAAAGCTCTGGGGCCAACGTCCTGACTTTC.

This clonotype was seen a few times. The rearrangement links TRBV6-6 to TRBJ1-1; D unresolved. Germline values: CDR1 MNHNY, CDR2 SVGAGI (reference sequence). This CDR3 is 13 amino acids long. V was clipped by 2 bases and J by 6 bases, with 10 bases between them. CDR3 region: CASSYTWSAEAFF. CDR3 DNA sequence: TGTGCCAGCAGTTACACTTGGTCGGCTGAAGCTTTCTTT.

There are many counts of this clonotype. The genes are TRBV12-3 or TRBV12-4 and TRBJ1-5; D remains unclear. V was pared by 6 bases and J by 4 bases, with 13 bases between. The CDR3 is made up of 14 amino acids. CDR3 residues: CASRRTESNQPQHF. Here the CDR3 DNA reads TGTGCCAGCAGGAGGACCGAATCGAATCAGCCCCAGCATTTT.

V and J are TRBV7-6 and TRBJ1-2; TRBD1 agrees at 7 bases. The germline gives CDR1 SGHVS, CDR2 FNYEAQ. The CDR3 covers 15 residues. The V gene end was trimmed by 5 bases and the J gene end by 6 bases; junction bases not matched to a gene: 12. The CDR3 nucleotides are TGTGCCAGCAGCAAAACACCGGGGACAGTTGATGGCTACACCTTC. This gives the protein CASSKTPGTVDGYTF.

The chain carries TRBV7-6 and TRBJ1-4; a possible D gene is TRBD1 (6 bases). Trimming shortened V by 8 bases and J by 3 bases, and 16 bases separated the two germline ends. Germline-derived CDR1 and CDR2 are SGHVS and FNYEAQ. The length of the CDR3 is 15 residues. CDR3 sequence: CASRLRGTPNEKLFF. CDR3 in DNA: TGTGCCAGCCGACTTCGGGGGACACCTAATGAAAAACTGTTTTTT.

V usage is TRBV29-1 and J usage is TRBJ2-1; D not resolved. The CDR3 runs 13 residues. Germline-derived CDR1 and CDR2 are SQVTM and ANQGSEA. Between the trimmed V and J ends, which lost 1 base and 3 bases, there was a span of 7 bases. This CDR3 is CSVEGQNYNEQFF. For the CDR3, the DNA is TGCAGCGTTGAAGGGCAGAACTACAATGAGCAGTTCTTC.

The CDR3 sequence: CSARDMGAEAFF. CDR3 sequence (DNA): TGCAGTGCTAGAGATATGGGTGCTGAAGCTTTCTTT. V is TRBV20-1 and J is TRBJ1-1; D is uncertain. There are 12 residues in the CDR3. CDR1 DFQATT and CDR2 SNEGSKA come from the germline V gene (reference sequence). Between the trimmed V and J ends, which lost 0 bases and 6 bases, there was a span of 8 bases.

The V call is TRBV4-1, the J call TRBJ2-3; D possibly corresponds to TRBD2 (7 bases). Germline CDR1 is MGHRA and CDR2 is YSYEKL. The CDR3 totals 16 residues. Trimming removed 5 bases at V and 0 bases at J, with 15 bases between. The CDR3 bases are TGCGCCAGCAGCTTTTGGGGGGGCCGAAGCACAGATACGCAGTATTTT. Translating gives CASSFWGGRSTDTQYF.

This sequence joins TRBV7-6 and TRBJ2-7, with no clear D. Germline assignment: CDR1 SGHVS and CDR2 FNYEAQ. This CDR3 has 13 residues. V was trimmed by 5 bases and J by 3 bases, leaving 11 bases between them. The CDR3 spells CASSVEEVYEQYF. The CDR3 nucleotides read TGTGCCAGCAGCGTAGAGGAAGTCTACGAGCAGTACTTC.

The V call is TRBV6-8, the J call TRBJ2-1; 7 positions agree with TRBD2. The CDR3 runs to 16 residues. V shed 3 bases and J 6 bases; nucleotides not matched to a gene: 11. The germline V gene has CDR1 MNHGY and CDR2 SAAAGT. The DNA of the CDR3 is TGTGCCAGCAGTTATTTAGCGGGTGCTGGGGGCAATGAGCAGTTCTTC. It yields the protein CASSYLAGAGGNEQFF.

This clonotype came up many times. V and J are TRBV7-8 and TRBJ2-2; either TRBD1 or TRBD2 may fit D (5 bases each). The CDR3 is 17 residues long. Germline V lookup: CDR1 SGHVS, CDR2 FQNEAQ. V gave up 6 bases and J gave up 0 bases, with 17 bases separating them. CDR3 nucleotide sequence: TGTGCCAGCAGTCGGGACCGCGTTTATTCGAACACCGGGGAGCTGTTTTTT. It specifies CASSRDRVYSNTGELFF.

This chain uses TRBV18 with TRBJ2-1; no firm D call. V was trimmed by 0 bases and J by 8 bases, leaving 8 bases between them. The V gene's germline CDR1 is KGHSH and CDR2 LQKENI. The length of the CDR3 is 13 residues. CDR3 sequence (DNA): TGTGCCAGCTCACCACCGAGTCCGGATGAGCAGTTCTTC. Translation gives CASSPPSPDEQFF.

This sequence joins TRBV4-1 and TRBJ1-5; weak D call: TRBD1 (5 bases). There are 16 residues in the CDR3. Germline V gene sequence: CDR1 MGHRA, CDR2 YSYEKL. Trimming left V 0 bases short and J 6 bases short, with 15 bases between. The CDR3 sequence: CASSQDLMDIAQPQHF. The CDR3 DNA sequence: TGCGCCAGCAGCCAAGATCTCATGGACATTGCTCAGCCCCAGCATTTT.

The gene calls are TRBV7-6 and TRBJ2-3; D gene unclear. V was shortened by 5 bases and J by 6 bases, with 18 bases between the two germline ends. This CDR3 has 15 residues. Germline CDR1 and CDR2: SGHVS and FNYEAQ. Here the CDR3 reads CASSADAGPTDTQYF. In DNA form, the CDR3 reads TGTGCCAGCAGCGCCGACGCCGGGCCCACGGATACGCAGTATTTT.

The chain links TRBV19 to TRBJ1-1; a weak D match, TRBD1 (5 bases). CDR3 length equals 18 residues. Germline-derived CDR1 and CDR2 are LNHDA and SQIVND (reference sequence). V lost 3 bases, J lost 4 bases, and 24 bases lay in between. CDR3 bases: TGTGCCAGTAGTATTGCCCCCTTGAGGTCAGGGTACGGCACTGAAGCTTTCTTT. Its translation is CASSIAPLRSGYGTEAFF.

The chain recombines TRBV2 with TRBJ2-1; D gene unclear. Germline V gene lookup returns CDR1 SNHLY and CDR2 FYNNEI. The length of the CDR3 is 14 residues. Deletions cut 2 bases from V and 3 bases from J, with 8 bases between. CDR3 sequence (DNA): TGTGCCAGCAGTGAATCGAACAGCTACAATGAGCAGTTCTTC. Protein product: CASSESNSYNEQFF. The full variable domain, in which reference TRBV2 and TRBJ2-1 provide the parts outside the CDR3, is EPEVTQTPSHQVTQMGQEVILRCVPISNHLYFYWYRQILGQKVEFLVSFYNNEISEKSEIFDDQFSVERPDGSNFTLKIRSTKLEDSAMYFCASSESNSYNEQFFGPGTRLTVL.

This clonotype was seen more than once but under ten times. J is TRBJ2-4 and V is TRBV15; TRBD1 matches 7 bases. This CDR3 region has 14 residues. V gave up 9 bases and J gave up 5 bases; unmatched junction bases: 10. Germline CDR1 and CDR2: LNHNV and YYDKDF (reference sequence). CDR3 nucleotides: TGTGCCACAAGACTTGACAGGGTCCAAAACATTCAGTACTTC. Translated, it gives CATRLDRVQNIQYF. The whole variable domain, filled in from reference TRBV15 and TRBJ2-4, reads DAMVIQNPRYQVTQFGKPVTLSCSQTLNHNVMYWYQQKSSQAPKLLFHYYDKDFNNEADTPDNFQSRRPNTSFCFLDIRSPGLGDTAMYLCATRLDRVQNIQYFGAGTRLSVL.